This TCR beta chain was profiled in a study of cytomegalovirus exposure and HLA in healthy donors. Study results and limitations: The CMV antigen specificity of a few CMV-associated chains was confirmed through in vitro analysis. V segments that were indistinguishable, TRBV6-2 and TRBV6-3 among them, were omitted from analysis. Across donors, most TCRs were seen rarely, yet some public ones were widespread.

Primers for the PCR totalled 60 Vbeta and 13 Jbeta. As originally analysed: In a later analysis, some 11 million of 65 million to 80 million unique beta chains occurred in at least two donors. Produced via immunoSEQ multiplex PCR; TCRdb's table is partial and in-frame only. The V and J calls and clone size were taken over from that table, and D and trimming were inferred from the DNA. The sample consists of 90,000 to 120,000 clones, less than 80% of them appearing once. The CDR3 is 15 residues long. The germline CDR1 and CDR2 sequences are SGHRS and YFSETQ. Trimming left V 0 bases short and J 5 bases short, with 15 bases between. Note on this clone: Antigen: not known.

The chain couples TRBV5-1 to TRBJ2-7; possible D gene TRBD1, 7 bases. The receptor comes from a man in his thirties or forties in good health and CMV-seronegative. Sequencing was done on a sample of PBMCs. The CDR3, as DNA: TGCGCCAGCAGCTTGGAGGCAGGGGGGAGGAACGAGCAGTACTTC. Translation: CASSLEAGGRNEQYF.